What follows are 20 T cell receptor beta chains derived from one specimen sequenced in a study of CD4+ T cells in melanoma. The assay was immunoSEQ multiplex PCR, and TCRdb's table has in-frame clones only and misses some. The sample yields 8,500 to 10,000 clones, about 73% seen once. Sample: cells from a culture (not recorded whether cultured in vitro). The receptors derive from a human donor with melanoma.

V is TRBV2 and J is TRBJ1-1, with D maybe TRBD1 (6 bases). The CDR3 is 13 amino acids. Germline CDR1 and CDR2: SNHLY and FYNNEI. The V gene lost 6 bases and the J gene lost 4 bases, with 12 bases spanning the gap. CDR3 region: CASRLDSGTEAFF. CDR3 nucleotides: TGTGCCAGCAGATTGGACAGCGGCACTGAAGCTTTCTTT. Variable domain in full (rest from reference TRBV2 and TRBJ1-1): EPEVTQTPSHQVTQMGQEVILRCVPISNHLYFYWYRQILGQKVEFLVSFYNNEISEKSEIFDDQFSVERPDGSNFTLKIRSTKLEDSAMYFCASRLDSGTEAFFGQGTRLTVV.

This clone appeared a single time. This rearrangement joins TRBV28 to TRBJ1-1, with TRBD1 as a possible D gene (5 bases). With 6 bases removed from V and 1 base from J, the gap between germline ends came to 15 bases. Germline V gene lookup returns CDR1 MDHEN and CDR2 SYDVKM. The CDR3 runs 15 residues. The CDR3 loop reads CASRMTGGPNTEAFF. CDR3 coding DNA: TGTGCCAGCAGAATGACTGGGGGACCGAACACTGAAGCTTTCTTT.

The chain uses TRBV2 and TRBJ1-5; D is perhaps TRBD1 (5 bases). Germline lookup yields CDR1 SNHLY and CDR2 FYNNEI. V lost 4 bases to trimming and J lost 2 bases, with 24 bases between them. This CDR3 has 19 amino acids. Here the CDR3 DNA reads TGTGCCAGCAGTGGAGGGGCGTTGGAGGGTATAAGAGGCAATCAGCCCCAGCATTTT. It yields the protein CASSGGALEGIRGNQPQHF.

This chain uses TRBV6-5 with TRBJ2-7; D is perhaps TRBD1 or TRBD2 (5 bases each). The CDR3 sequence is 14 residues long. Germline CDR1 and CDR2: MNHEY and SVGAGI. Trimming removed 6 bases at V and 0 bases at J, with 12 bases between. The CDR3 sequence is CASSSRDASYEQYF. DNA for the CDR3: TGTGCCAGCAGCTCTCGGGACGCCTCCTACGAGCAGTACTTC.

This rearrangement joins TRBV3-1 (or the pseudogene TRBV3-2) to TRBJ1-6; perhaps TRBD1 as D (5 bases). The V end lost 4 bases, the J end lost 8 bases, and 15 bases lay between the germline ends. This CDR3 has 15 amino acids. Germline V gives CDR1 LGHDT, CDR2 YNNKEL (reference sequence). The CDR3 DNA sequence: TGTGCCAGCAGCCCAATGGGGGACCGGGATTCACCCCTCCACTTT. Protein sequence: CASSPMGDRDSPLHF.

The V call is TRBV7-2, the J call TRBJ2-1, with 9 bases lining up with TRBD2. This CDR3 has 14 residues. Germline CDR1 reads SGHTA; CDR2 reads FQGNSA. After removal of 8 bases from V and 2 bases from J, the junction contained 4 bases not matched to a gene. The CDR3 sequence is CASGGGVAYNEQFF. DNA for the CDR3: TGTGCCAGCGGCGGGGGGGTGGCCTACAATGAGCAGTTCTTC.

This clone was seen a handful of times. The chain carries TRBV6-1 and TRBJ1-6; possible D gene TRBD1, 6 bases. This CDR3 contains 15 residues. V lost 2 bases and J 11 bases, leaving 16 bases between the germline ends. Per the germline V gene, CDR1 is MNHNS and CDR2 is SASEGT. In DNA, the CDR3 is TGTGCCAGCAGTGAAAGAGGGGGACTAGTCGCACCCCTCCACTTT. This codes for CASSERGGLVAPLHF.

The gene calls are TRBV4-2 and TRBJ1-1; 8 bases are a match to TRBD1. V shed 0 bases and J 3 bases; nucleotides not matched to a gene: 3. Germline lookup yields CDR1 LGHNA and CDR2 YNFKEQ. CDR3 length: 15 amino acids. The CDR3 DNA follows: TGTGCCAGCAGCCAAGATTTCAGGGGGCACACTGAAGCTTTCTTT. It codes for CASSQDFRGHTEAFF.

The V call is TRBV12-5, the J call TRBJ2-5; D is ambiguous. CDR3 length equals 11 residues. Trimming shortened V by 9 bases and J by 4 bases, and 9 bases separated the two germline ends. The V gene's germline CDR1 is LGHNT and CDR2 FRNRAP. CDR3 sequence (DNA): TGTGCTAGCTCCCCCCGAGAGACCCAGTACTTC. Amino acid sequence: CASSPRETQYF.

The CDR3 nucleotides are TGTGCCAGCAGCTTAGCGGGACTAGGGGTGCGGGATACGCAGTATTTT. This translates into CASSLAGLGVRDTQYF. V gene TRBV11-2 combines with J gene TRBJ2-3, with 8 bases fitting TRBD2. The CDR3 length is 16 residues. J lost 6 bases, V lost 1 base, and 9 bases had no gene match. The germline CDR1 and CDR2 sequences are SGHAT and FQNNGV.

The chain uses TRBV15 and TRBJ1-2; perhaps TRBD1 as D (6 bases). Trimming stripped 9 bases from V and 3 bases from J, with 17 bases between. Per the germline V gene, CDR1 is LNHNV and CDR2 is YYDKDF (reference sequence). There are 14 residues in the CDR3. CDR3 loop: CATSPGGLDYGYTF. For the CDR3, the DNA is TGTGCCACAAGCCCGGGGGGGCTTGACTATGGCTACACCTTC.

The chain carries TRBV29-1 and TRBJ1-2; D ambiguous. Germline V gene sequence: CDR1 SQVTM, CDR2 ANQGSEA. The V end was cut by 2 bases, the J end by 7 bases, with 14 bases between. The CDR3 runs 13 residues. The CDR3 region has the DNA TGCAGCGTTGAAAAAACGGGAGAGGTTGGCTACACCTTC. Residues: CSVEKTGEVGYTF.

Here the CDR3 reads CASSLVKPGGVYEQFF. CDR3 coding DNA: TGTGCCAGCAGCTTAGTCAAGCCAGGGGGGGTTTATGAGCAGTTCTTC. This chain uses TRBV7-9 with TRBJ2-1; perhaps D is TRBD1 or TRBD2 (7 bases each). The CDR3 is 16 amino acids. V lost 1 base and J 8 bases, leaving 18 bases between the germline ends. CDR1 is SEHNR, CDR2 FQNEAQ, per germline (reference sequence).

The V call is TRBV7-9, the J call TRBJ2-7; D is ambiguous. V was shortened by 1 base and J by 3 bases, with 10 bases between the two germline ends. The germline V gene has CDR1 SEHNR and CDR2 FQNEAQ (reference sequence). CDR3 length equals 14 residues. The CDR3 region is CASSLEPRNYEQYF. CDR3 in DNA: TGTGCCAGCAGCTTAGAGCCTAGGAACTACGAGCAGTACTTC.

The chain couples TRBV19 to TRBJ1-5; D is ambiguous. This CDR3 spans 13 amino acids. V was pared by 10 bases and J by 5 bases, with 15 bases between. CDR1 LNHDA and CDR2 SQIVND come from the germline V gene (reference sequence). The CDR3 loop is CANCRTGDQPQHF. CDR3 sequence (DNA): TGTGCCAACTGTCGGACGGGTGATCAGCCCCAGCATTTT.

DNA of the CDR3: TGTGCCAGCAGTGAAGGGGCGGGAGGTTATAGCAATCAGCCCCAGCATTTT. Encoded protein: CASSEGAGGYSNQPQHF. The chain has TRBV6-1 and TRBJ1-5; D call uncertain. V lost 1 base to trimming and J lost 0 bases, with 13 bases between them. The CDR3 is made up of 17 amino acids. Looked up from germline, CDR1 is MNHNS and CDR2 is SASEGT.

This sequence joins TRBV5-1 and TRBJ1-1; possibly TRBD1 for D (5 bases). The germline V gene has CDR1 SGHRS and CDR2 YFSETQ. Trimming took off 1 base at V and 2 bases at J, with 9 bases between the two ends. CDR3 length: 14 amino acids. The CDR3 loop is CASSLFQGNTEAFF. The CDR3 nucleotides read TGCGCCAGCAGCTTGTTTCAGGGAAACACTGAAGCTTTCTTT. Filled out from reference TRBV5-1 and TRBJ1-1, the complete variable domain reads KAGVTQTPRYLIKTRGQQVTLSCSPISGHRSVSWYQQTPGQGLQFLFEYFSETQRNKGNFPGRFSGRQFSNSRSEMNVSTLELGDSALYLCASSLFQGNTEAFFGQGTRLTVV.

The chain employs TRBV9 and TRBJ1-1; D ambiguous. CDR1 and CDR2 from the germline V gene are SGDLS and YYNGEE. This CDR3 comprises 14 residues. Between the trimmed V and J ends, which lost 1 base and 4 bases, there was a span of 11 bases. DNA of the CDR3: TGTGCCAGCAGCGTAAGGGCCTGGTCCACTGAAGCTTTCTTT. This translates into CASSVRAWSTEAFF.

This chain uses TRBV5-1 with TRBJ2-3; D may be TRBD1 or TRBD2 (5 bases each). The V and J ends lost 2 bases and 2 bases respectively, with 15 bases between them. The CDR3 consists of 16 residues. Germline V gene sequence: CDR1 SGHRS, CDR2 YFSETQ. The CDR3 nucleotides are TGCGCCAGCAGCTTTGGGGCCAGGAGGAACACAGATACGCAGTATTTT. It translates to CASSFGARRNTDTQYF. Complete variable domain (other parts from reference TRBV5-1 and TRBJ2-3): KAGVTQTPRYLIKTRGQQVTLSCSPISGHRSVSWYQQTPGQGLQFLFEYFSETQRNKGNFPGRFSGRQFSNSRSEMNVSTLELGDSALYLCASSFGARRNTDTQYFGPGTRLTVL.

This clone came up a few times. V gene TRBV29-1 combines with J gene TRBJ2-7, with 7 bases matching TRBD1. In germline, CDR1 is SQVTM, CDR2 ANQGSEA. Trimming at V came to 8 bases and at J to 5 bases, leaving 6 bases not matched to a gene. The CDR3 loop spans 11 amino acids. Written as DNA, the CDR3 is TGCAGCCCGGGACAGAAGGACGAGCAGTACTTC. Its protein product is CSPGQKDEQYF.